This T cell receptor (beta chain) was recorded in a study of blood T cell repertoires in COVID-19. Study overall: Samples taken during acute and convalescent COVID-19 were collected in the United States, Italy and Spain. In each case, the material was cDNA or gDNA derived from T cells, B-cell-depleted T cells, or PBMCs.

The length of the CDR3 is 14 residues. Germline assignment: CDR1 MNHEY and CDR2 SVGAGI. The V and J ends lost 5 bases and 5 bases respectively, with 13 bases between them. Original processing methods: Using reference gene primer amplification, nucleated cell counts were estimated. This table comes from immunoSEQ multiplex PCR, and its TCRdb copy is limited to in-frame clones, with some not included. V and J calls and clone size are copied from that table; D and trimming were computed from the DNA. The sample lists under 100,000 clones, 85% occurring once. The rearrangement joins TRBV6-5 to TRBJ2-1; no definite D call. Sequenced sample: peripheral blood. The receptor's source is a woman in her seventies with active or convalescent COVID-19. The DNA of the CDR3 is TGTGCCAGCAGTAATCAGAGACTGAACAATGAGCAGTTCTTC. As protein: CASSNQRLNNEQFF.